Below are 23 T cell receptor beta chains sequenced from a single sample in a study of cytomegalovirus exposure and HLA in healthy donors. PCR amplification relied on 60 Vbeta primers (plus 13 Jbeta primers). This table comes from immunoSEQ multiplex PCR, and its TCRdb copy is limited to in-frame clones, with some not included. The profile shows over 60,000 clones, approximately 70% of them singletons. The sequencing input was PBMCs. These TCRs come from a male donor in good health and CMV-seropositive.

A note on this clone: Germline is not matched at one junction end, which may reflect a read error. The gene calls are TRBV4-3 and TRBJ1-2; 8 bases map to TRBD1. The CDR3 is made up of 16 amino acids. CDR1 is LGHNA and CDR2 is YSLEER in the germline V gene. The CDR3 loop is CASSQGFGRGHYGYTF. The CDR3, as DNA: TGCGCCAGCAGTCAAGGATTTGGCAGGGGGCACTATGGCTACACCTTC.

The CDR3 DNA is TGTGCCAGCAGCTCACGGGGGGCAGATACGCAGTATTTT. This translates into CASSSRGADTQYF. The chain employs TRBV7-2 and TRBJ2-3; TRBD2 matches at 7 bases. The V segment lost 4 bases and the J segment 4 bases; nucleotides outside the gene matches: 2. Germline-derived CDR1 and CDR2 are SGHTA and FQGNSA. This CDR3 contains 13 residues.

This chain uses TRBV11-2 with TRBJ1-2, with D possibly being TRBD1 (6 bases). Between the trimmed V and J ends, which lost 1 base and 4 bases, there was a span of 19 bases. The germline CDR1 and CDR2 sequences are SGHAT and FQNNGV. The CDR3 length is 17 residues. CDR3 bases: TGTGCCAGCAGCTTAGCCGGAAACAGGGAGCGGACCTATGGCTACACCTTC. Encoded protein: CASSLAGNRERTYGYTF.

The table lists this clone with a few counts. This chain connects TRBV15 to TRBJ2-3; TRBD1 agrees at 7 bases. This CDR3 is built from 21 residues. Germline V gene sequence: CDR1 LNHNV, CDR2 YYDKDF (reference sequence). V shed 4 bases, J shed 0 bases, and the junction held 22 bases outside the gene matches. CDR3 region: CATSTPGQRTFEESSTDTQYF. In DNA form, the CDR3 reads TGTGCCACCAGCACACCGGGACAGAGAACCTTCGAAGAATCTAGCACAGATACGCAGTATTTT.

CDR3 DNA: TGTGCCAGTAGCCTTATGCGGGGGGCGAGCGGGGAGCTGTTTTTT. Encoded protein: CASSLMRGASGELFF. The rearrangement links TRBV19 to TRBJ2-2; TRBD2 agrees at 8 bases. Losses at the gene ends were 6 bases for V and 7 bases for J; bases not matched to a gene: 10. Germline V gives CDR1 LNHDA, CDR2 SQIVND (reference sequence). The CDR3 covers 15 residues.

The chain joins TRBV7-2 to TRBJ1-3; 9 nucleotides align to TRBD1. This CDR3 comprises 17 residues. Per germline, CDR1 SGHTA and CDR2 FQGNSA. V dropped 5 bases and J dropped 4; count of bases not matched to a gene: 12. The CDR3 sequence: CASSRAGQGFAGNTIYF. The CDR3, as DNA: TGTGCCAGCAGCAGAGCCGGACAGGGGTTTGCCGGAAACACCATATATTTT.

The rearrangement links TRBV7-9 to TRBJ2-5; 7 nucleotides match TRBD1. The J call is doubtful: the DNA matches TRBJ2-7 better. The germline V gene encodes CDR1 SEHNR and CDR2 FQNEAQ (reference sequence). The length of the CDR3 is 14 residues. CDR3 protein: CASSLTGAPYEQYF. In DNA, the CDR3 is TGTGCCAGCAGCTTAACAGGGGCCCCCTACGAGCAGTACTTC.

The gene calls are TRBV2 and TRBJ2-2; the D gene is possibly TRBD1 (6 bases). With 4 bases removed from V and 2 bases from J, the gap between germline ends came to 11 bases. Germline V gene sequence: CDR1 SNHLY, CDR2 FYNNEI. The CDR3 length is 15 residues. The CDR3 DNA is TGTGCCAGCAGTGGAAGGACAGACAACACCGGGGAGCTGTTTTTT. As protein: CASSGRTDNTGELFF.

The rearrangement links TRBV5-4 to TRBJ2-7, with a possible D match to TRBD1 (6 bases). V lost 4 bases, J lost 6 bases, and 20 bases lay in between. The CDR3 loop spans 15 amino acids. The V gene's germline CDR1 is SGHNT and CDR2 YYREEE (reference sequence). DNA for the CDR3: TGTGCCAGCAGCCCCACGACAGGCCCCTCGGGCGAGCAGTACTTC. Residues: CASSPTTGPSGEQYF.

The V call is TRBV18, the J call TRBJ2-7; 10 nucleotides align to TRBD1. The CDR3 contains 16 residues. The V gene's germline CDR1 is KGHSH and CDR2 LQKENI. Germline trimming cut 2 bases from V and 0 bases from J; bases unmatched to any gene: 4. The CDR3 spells CASSPGGQGFSYEQYF. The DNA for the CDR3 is TGTGCCAGCTCACCAGGGGGACAGGGGTTCTCCTACGAGCAGTACTTC.

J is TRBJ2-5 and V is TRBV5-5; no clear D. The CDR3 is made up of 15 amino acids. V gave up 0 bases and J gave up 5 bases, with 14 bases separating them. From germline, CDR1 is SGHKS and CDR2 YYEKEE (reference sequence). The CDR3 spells CASSLVAGRVETQYF. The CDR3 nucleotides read TGTGCCAGCAGCTTGGTGGCAGGTCGAGTGGAGACCCAGTACTTC.

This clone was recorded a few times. DNA for the CDR3: TGTGCCAGTCGGACAGGGCGTAATTCACCCCTCCACTTT. Protein product: CASRTGRNSPLHF. The chain uses TRBV19 and TRBJ1-6, with 8 nucleotides matching TRBD1. V lost 8 bases, J lost 6 bases, and 3 bases stayed unmatched. CDR3 length equals 13 residues. In germline, CDR1 is LNHDA, CDR2 SQIVND (reference sequence).

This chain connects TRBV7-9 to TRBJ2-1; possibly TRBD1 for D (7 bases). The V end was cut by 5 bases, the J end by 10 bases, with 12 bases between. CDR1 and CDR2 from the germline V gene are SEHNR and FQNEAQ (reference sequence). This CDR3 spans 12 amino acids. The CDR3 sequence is CASSQGGYEQFF. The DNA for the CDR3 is TGTGCCAGCAGCCAGGGGGGTTACGAGCAGTTCTTC.

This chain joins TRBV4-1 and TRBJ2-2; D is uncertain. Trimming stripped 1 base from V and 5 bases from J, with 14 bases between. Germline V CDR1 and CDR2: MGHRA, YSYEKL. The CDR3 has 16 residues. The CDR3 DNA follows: TGCGCCAGCAGCCAAGGTCGGGTCTCTAATACCGGGGAGCTGTTTTTT. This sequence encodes CASSQGRVSNTGELFF.

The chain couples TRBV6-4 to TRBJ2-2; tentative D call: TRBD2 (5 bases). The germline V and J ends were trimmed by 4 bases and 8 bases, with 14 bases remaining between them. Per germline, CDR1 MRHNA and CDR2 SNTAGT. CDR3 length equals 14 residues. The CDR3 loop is CASSGRSPGGELFF. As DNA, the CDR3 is TGTGCCAGCAGTGGGAGGTCCCCCGGGGGGGAGCTGTTTTTT.

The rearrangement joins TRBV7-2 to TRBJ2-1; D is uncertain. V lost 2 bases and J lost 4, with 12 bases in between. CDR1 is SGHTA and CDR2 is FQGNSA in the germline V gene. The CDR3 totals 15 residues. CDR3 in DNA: TGTGCCAGCAGCTTAATCCCTACCGGTTACAATGAGCAGTTCTTC. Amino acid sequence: CASSLIPTGYNEQFF.

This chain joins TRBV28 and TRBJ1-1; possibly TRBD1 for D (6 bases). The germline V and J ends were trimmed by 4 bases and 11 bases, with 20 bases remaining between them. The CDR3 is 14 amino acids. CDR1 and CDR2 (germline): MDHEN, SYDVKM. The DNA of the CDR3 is TGTGCCAGCAGTTCGCCCGGGACCAGGGGTGGGGCTTTCTTT. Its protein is CASSSPGTRGGAFF.

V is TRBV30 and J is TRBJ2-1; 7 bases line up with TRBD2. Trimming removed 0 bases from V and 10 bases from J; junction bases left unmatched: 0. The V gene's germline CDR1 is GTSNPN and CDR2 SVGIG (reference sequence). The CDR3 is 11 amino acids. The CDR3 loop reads CAWSVAGEQFF. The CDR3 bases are TGTGCCTGGAGTGTAGCGGGGGAGCAGTTCTTC.

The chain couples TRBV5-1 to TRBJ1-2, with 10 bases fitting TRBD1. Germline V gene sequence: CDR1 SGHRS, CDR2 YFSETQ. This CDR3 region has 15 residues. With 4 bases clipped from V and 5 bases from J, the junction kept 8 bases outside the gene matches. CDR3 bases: TGCGCCAGCAGCCAGGGACAGGGGTCTCTATATGGCTACACCTTC. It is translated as CASSQGQGSLYGYTF.

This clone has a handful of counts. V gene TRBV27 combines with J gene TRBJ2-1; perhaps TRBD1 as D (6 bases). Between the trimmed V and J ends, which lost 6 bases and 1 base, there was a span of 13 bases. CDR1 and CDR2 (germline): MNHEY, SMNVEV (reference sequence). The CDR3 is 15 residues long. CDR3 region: CASSYRDTSYNEQFF. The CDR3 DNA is TGTGCCAGCAGCTACCGGGACACTTCCTACAATGAGCAGTTCTTC.

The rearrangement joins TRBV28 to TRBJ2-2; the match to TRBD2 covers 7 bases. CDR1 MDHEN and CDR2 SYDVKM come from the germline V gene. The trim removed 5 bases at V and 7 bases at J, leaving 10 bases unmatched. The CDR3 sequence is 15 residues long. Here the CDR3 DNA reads TGTGCCAGCAGTCCCCTGGGCGGGAGTATCGGGGAGCTGTTTTTT. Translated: CASSPLGGSIGELFF. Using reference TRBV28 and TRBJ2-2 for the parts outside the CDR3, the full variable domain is DVKVTQSSRYLVKRTGEKVFLECVQDMDHENMFWYRQDPGLGLRLIYFSYDVKMKEKGDIPEGYSVSREKKERFSLILESASTNQTSMYLCASSPLGGSIGELFFGEGSRLTVL.

The CDR3 protein is CAWSVRDDQPQHF. As DNA, the CDR3 is TGTGCCTGGAGTGTGCGGGACGATCAGCCCCAGCATTTT. The chain recombines TRBV30 with TRBJ1-5; a possible D gene is TRBD1 (5 bases). This CDR3 region has 13 residues. The V end lost 0 bases, the J end lost 5 bases, and 8 bases lay between the germline ends. Per the germline V gene, CDR1 is GTSNPN and CDR2 is SVGIG (reference sequence).

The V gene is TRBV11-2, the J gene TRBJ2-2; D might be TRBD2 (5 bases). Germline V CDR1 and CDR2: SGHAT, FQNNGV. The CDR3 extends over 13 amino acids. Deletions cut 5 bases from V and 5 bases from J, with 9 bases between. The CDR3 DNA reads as TGTGCCAGCAGCCCACAGCGGACCGGGGAGCTGTTTTTT. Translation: CASSPQRTGELFF.